These 25 T cell receptor delta chains share one sample of origin, sequenced in a study of gamma-delta T cells after stem cell transplantation. TCRdb re-processed the RT-PCR reads via CATT. The sample lists about 500 delta-chain clones, roughly a sixth occurring once. The sequencing input was gamma-delta T cells. The receptors were sampled from a human donor. It is not recorded whose cells these are; they may come from a transplant donor.

Turning to this clone: This may arise from a read error, as a much more abundant clone is one base away. The chain couples TRDV2 to TRDJ1, with 11 nucleotides matching TRDD3. Germline CDR1 GEAIGNYY, CDR2 EKD. The CDR3 is 20 residues long. Trimming cost V 3 bases and J 0 bases; bases outside gene matches: 17. The CDR3 spells CACDAVGGGYARAYTDKLIF. In DNA form, the CDR3 reads TGTGCCTGTGACGCCGTAGGTGGGGGATACGCAAGGGCGTACACCGATAAACTCATCTTT.

This clone was detected only a few times. A much larger clone sits a single nucleotide away, making a read error possible. V and J are TRDV2 and TRDJ1, with D possibly matching TRDD3 (5 bases). The CDR3 is made up of 18 amino acids. V gave up 0 bases and J gave up 4 bases, with 23 bases separating them. Germline V gives CDR1 GEAIGNYY, CDR2 EKD. The DNA for the CDR3 is TGTGCCTGTGACACCGTTGAGGATAAAGGGGTACGGGGCGATAAACTCATCTTT. It specifies CACDTVEDKGVRGDKLIF.

The V call is TRDV1, the J call TRDJ1; 12 bases fit TRDD3. Per germline, CDR1 TSWWSYY and CDR2 QGS. V was pared by 0 bases and J by 0 bases, with 17 bases of the junction left unmatched. This CDR3 is 22 amino acids long. CDR3 in amino acids: CALGELEQGPYWGIPYTDKLIF. CDR3 bases: TGTGCTCTTGGGGAACTAGAACAGGGACCATACTGGGGGATACCCTACACCGATAAACTCATCTTT.

Sample share makes this clone medium-sized. It is unclear where the CDR3 begins or ends on the DNA, so no DNA is shown, and the CDR3 is as TCRdb lists it. Other DNA variants within this sample encode the same CDR3. The chain's CDR3 is CSVLLCSKHTFPNRGDKIDKLIF. This rearrangement joins TRAV29/DV5 to TRDJ1; the table's D call TRDD3 went unverified against the DNA. The CDR3 has 23 residues if both end residues are counted. Per the germline V gene, CDR1 is NSMFDY and CDR2 is ISSIKDK.

This clone has a handful of counts. One base away lies a much larger clone, so this may be a sequencing read error. The sample carries other DNA sequences with the same CDR3. The chain has TRDV2 and TRDJ1; 13 nucleotides align to TRDD3. This CDR3 region has 19 residues. CDR1 and CDR2 from the germline V gene are GEAIGNYY and EKD. Here the CDR3 DNA reads TGTGCCTGTGACGCGGGTCCTACTGGGGGATACGGGAGGACCGATAAACTCATCTTC. Amino acids: CACDAGPTGGYGRTDKLIF.

This clone was counted a few times. A read error likely explains this, since a far larger clone differs by one base. The rearrangement uses TRDV2 and TRDJ1; 7 positions agree with TRDD3. The germline V gene encodes CDR1 GEAIGNYY and CDR2 EKD. There are 17 residues in the CDR3. J was trimmed by 4 bases and V by 0 bases; bases with no gene match: 13. The CDR3 region has the DNA TGTGCCTGTGACACCGTACTGGGGCGACAACAAGACGATAAACTCATCTTT. Translated: CACDTVLGRQQDDKLIF.

Concerning this clone itself: This is likely an artifact of a read error, given a far larger clone one base away. This chain uses TRDV1 with TRDJ1; TRDD3 agrees at 12 bases. CDR3 length: 19 residues. V was pared by 2 bases and J by 0 bases, with 10 bases of the junction left unmatched. Per the germline V gene, CDR1 is TSWWSYY and CDR2 is QGS. CDR3 nucleotides: TGTGCTCTTGGGGAAATAACTGGGGGATACCGATTTCACACCGATAAACTCATCTTT. Protein product: CALGEITGGYRFHTDKLIF.

As regards this clone: This could be a read error, since a much larger clone is one nucleotide away. The chain employs TRDV2 and TRDJ3, with 8 bases aligning to TRDD3. This CDR3 is 22 amino acids long. CDR1 and CDR2 (germline): GEAIGNYY, EKD. CDR3 nucleotides: TGTGCCTGTGACACCGCCACCAGCCAAGGTGGGATACGGTCCTGGGACGCCCGACAGATGTTTTTC. Translating gives CACDTATSQGGIRSWDARQMFF.

Worth noting for this clone: It differs at one base from a far larger clone, so likely a read error. At the DNA level, this CDR3 is encoded by other sequences in the same sample as well. The chain employs TRDV2 and TRDJ1; possible D gene TRDD3, 6 bases. The CDR3 has 18 amino acids. The germline V and J ends were trimmed by 0 bases and 0 bases, with 19 bases remaining between them. In germline, CDR1 is GEAIGNYY, CDR2 EKD. In DNA form, the CDR3 reads TGTGCCTGTGACACCGTAGGGCCCACTGGGTCAAACACCGATAAACTCATCTTT. Protein sequence: CACDTVGPTGSNTDKLIF.

This clone has just one count. Just one base apart from a much larger clone, this may be a read error. The genes are TRDV2 and TRDJ1, with 7 bases that match TRDD3. Germline V CDR1 and CDR2: GEAIGNYY, EKD. The CDR3 totals 20 residues. V lost 3 bases to trimming and J lost 0 bases; unmatched junction nucleotides: 21. Here the CDR3 reads CACDPLRREEGDAYTDKLIF. In DNA form, the CDR3 reads TGTGCCTGTGACCCCCTCCGTCGCGAGGAGGGGGATGCGTACACCGATAAACTCATCTTT.

Concerning this clone itself: A far larger clone is just one base off, so this is likely a read error. This specimen includes other DNA sequences encoding the same CDR3. The chain is built from TRDV2 and TRDJ1, with D possibly TRDD3 on 5 matching bases. Looked up from germline, CDR1 is GEAIGNYY and CDR2 is EKD. CDR3 length: 15 amino acids. CDR3: CACDTVEIQADKLIF. The CDR3, as DNA: TGTGCCTGTGACACCGTGGAGATACAGGCGGATAAACTCATTTTT.

By share of the sample, this clone is medium-sized. The chain has TRDV1 and TRDJ1; 10 nucleotides line up with TRDD3. V lost 2 bases to trimming and J lost 0 bases; unmatched junction nucleotides: 18. The CDR3 is made up of 21 amino acids. Germline assignment: CDR1 TSWWSYY and CDR2 QGS. CDR3 nucleotides: TGTGCTCTTGGGGAATTCCTACAGGGGGATACGGGGTGTGGGTACACCGATAAACTCATCTTT. The encoded protein is CALGEFLQGDTGCGYTDKLIF.

This clone was detected a few times. A far larger clone differs by one base, so this is likely a read error. This sequence joins TRDV2 and TRDJ1; D perhaps matches TRDD3 (6 bases). This CDR3 has 16 residues. Trimming took off 5 bases at V and 3 bases at J, with 21 bases between the two ends. Germline values: CDR1 GEAIGNYY, CDR2 EKD. The CDR3 reads CACVGLVGVSSDKLIF. The CDR3 DNA is TGTGCCTGTGTGGGGCTGGTGGGGGTCTCCTCCGATAAACTCATCTTT.

This clone is classed as large. This specimen includes other DNA sequences encoding the same CDR3. V usage is TRDV2 and J usage is TRDJ1; 10 positions agree with TRDD3. The CDR3 is 17 amino acids. With 3 bases clipped from V and 0 bases from J, the junction kept 9 bases outside the gene matches. The germline CDR1 and CDR2 sequences are GEAIGNYY and EKD. The CDR3 DNA reads TGTGCCTGTGACCCGGTCAGGGGGATACGACACACCGATAAACTCATCTTT. Its protein product is CACDPVRGIRHTDKLIF.

This clone has more than one count but fewer than ten. The TCRdb protein comes from a much larger clone and disagrees with this DNA's translation at residue 10, likely due to a read error; the protein given here is derived from the DNA. The rearrangement uses TRDV2 and TRDJ1, with D perhaps matching TRDD3 (6 bases). Looked up from germline, CDR1 is GEAIGNYY and CDR2 is EKD. Between the trimmed V and J ends, which lost 5 bases and 3 bases, there was a span of 21 bases. The CDR3 runs to 16 residues. This CDR3 reads CACVGLVGIPSDKLIF. The CDR3 region has the DNA TGTGCCTGTGTGGGGCTGGTGGGGATCCCCTCCGATAAACTCATCTTT.

To note about this clone: A far larger clone is just one base off, so this is likely a read error. The identical CDR3 is also encoded by other nucleotide sequences in the sample. This chain connects TRDV2 to TRDJ1; tentative D call: TRDD3 (5 bases). The germline CDR1 and CDR2 sequences are GEAIGNYY and EKD. The CDR3 sequence is 15 residues long. The V end lost 0 bases, the J end lost 2 bases, and 12 bases lay between the germline ends. The chain's CDR3 is CACDTVGTLTDKLIF. CDR3 bases: TGTGCCTGTGACACCGTGGGGACCCTTACCGATAAACTCATCTTT.

This clone was counted only a few times. A read error is the likely source, as a far larger clone sits one nucleotide away. This sequence joins TRDV2 and TRDJ1, with 7 positions matching TRDD3. The germline V gene encodes CDR1 GEAIGNYY and CDR2 EKD. The CDR3 sequence is 17 residues long. CDR3 bases: TGTGCCTGTGACACCGTACTGGGGCGACAACAAAACGATAAACTCACCTTT. The encoded protein is CACDTVLGRQQNDKLTF.

By share of the sample, this clone is large. This specimen includes other DNA sequences encoding the same CDR3. For the CDR3, the DNA is TGTGCCTGTGACCCCTTGGGTAGCCGGGATCTGTACACCGATAAACTCATCTTT. Its translation is CACDPLGSRDLYTDKLIF. The genes are TRDV2 and TRDJ1; a possible D gene is TRDD3 (5 bases). The CDR3 is made up of 18 amino acids. Per germline, CDR1 GEAIGNYY and CDR2 EKD. Between the trimmed V and J ends, which lost 3 bases and 0 bases, there was a span of 22 bases.

This clone was seen a few times. A far more abundant clone sits one base away, making this likely a read error. Because the CDR3's place on the DNA is in doubt, the DNA is left out and the CDR3 is given as listed by TCRdb. Distinct nucleotide sequences in the sample also encode this CDR3. This chain joins TRDV2 and TRDJ1; TRDD3, the table's D call, lacks a check against the DNA. Germline V gene sequence: CDR1 GEAIGNYY, CDR2 EKD. The CDR3 adds up to 15 amino acids, both ends counted. Here the CDR3 reads CACDTVGEGADKLIF.

As for this clone: It differs at one base from a far larger clone, so likely a read error. The same CDR3 arises from other DNA sequences in this sample as well. The V and J genes are TRDV1 and TRDJ2, with TRDD2 identical over 8 bases. The CDR3 runs to 24 residues. V shed 3 bases, J shed 0 bases, and the junction held 27 bases outside the gene matches. CDR1 and CDR2 (germline): TSWWSYY, QGS. CDR3 in amino acids: CALGEGLSGRILPTYPALTAQLFF. CDR3 coding DNA: TGTGCTCTTGGGGAGGGTTTGTCTGGTAGGATACTTCCTACCTACCCCGCTTTGACAGCACAACTCTTCTTT.

Of note for this clone: With a far larger clone one base away, a read error is the likely cause. V gene TRDV2 combines with J gene TRDJ1; TRDD3 matches at 7 bases. V was clipped by 0 bases and J by 4 bases; unmatched bases: 16. Germline V gene sequence: CDR1 GEAIGNYY, CDR2 EKD. This CDR3 comprises 18 residues. The CDR3 reads CACDTVGDKGVQGDKLIF. The CDR3 DNA sequence: TGTGCCTGTGACACCGTTGGGGATAAAGGGGTACAGGGCGATAAACTCATCTTT.

Concerning this clone itself: This likely stems from a read error, as it lies one base from a far larger clone. At the DNA level, this CDR3 is encoded by other sequences in the same sample as well. The chain links TRDV2 to TRDJ1, with 8 bases matching TRDD3. There are 18 residues in the CDR3. Germline V gene lookup returns CDR1 GEAIGNYY and CDR2 EKD. Written as DNA, the CDR3 is TGTGCCTGTGACAGGCTTGGGGGATCGGATTTTCGCACCGATAAACTCATCTTC. Amino acid sequence: CACDRLGGSDFRTDKLIF.

By share, this clone ranks as large. Other DNA sequences in the sample encode the same CDR3. This chain joins TRDV2 and TRDJ1; TRDD3 matches at 10 bases. Germline V CDR1 and CDR2: GEAIGNYY, EKD. The CDR3 sequence is 17 residues long. V dropped 1 base and J dropped 0; count of bases not matched to a gene: 7. CDR3: CACDTLLGDPHTDKLIF. DNA for the CDR3: TGTGCCTGTGACACTTTACTGGGGGATCCTCACACCGATAAACTCATCTTT.

By share of the sample, this clone is large (0.1 to 1%). The rearrangement uses TRDV2 and TRDJ1; 7 bases line up with TRDD3. The CDR3 is 17 residues long. From germline, CDR1 is GEAIGNYY and CDR2 EKD. V was pared by 2 bases and J by 0 bases, with 11 bases of the junction left unmatched. CDR3 coding DNA: TGTGCCTGTGACAACGTGGGGGAAAAACCTTACACCGATAAACTCATCTTT. Translation gives CACDNVGEKPYTDKLIF.

This clone showed up just a few times. TCRdb attributes to this sequence the protein of a much larger clone, which differs from the DNA translation at residue 8; a read error is likely, and the protein displayed is translated from the DNA. The CDR3 region has the DNA TGTGCCTCTCCGTACTGGGGGGTACATCGGAACGATAAACTCATCTTT. Protein: CASPYWGVHRNDKLIF. The chain recombines TRDV3 with TRDJ1; 8 nucleotides agree with TRDD3. V lost 4 bases, J lost 4 bases, and 17 bases stayed unmatched. The CDR3 is 16 residues long. CDR1 TVYSNPD and CDR2 GDNSRS come from the germline V gene (reference sequence).